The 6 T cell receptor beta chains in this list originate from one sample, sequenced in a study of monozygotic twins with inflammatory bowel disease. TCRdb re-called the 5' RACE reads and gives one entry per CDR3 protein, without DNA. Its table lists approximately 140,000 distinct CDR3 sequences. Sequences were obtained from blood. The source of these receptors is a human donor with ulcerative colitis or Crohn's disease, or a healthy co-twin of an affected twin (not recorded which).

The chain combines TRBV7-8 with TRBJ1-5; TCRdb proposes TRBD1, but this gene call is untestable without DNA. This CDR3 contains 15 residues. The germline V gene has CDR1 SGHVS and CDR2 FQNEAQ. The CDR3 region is CASSLVWGSREPQHF.

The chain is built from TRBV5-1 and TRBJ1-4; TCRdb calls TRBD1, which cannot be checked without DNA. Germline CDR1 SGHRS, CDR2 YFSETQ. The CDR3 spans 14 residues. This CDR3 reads CASRRGPGTEKLFF. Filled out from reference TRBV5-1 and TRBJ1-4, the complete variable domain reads KAGVTQTPRYLIKTRGQQVTLSCSPISGHRSVSWYQQTPGQGLQFLFEYFSETQRNKGNFPGRFSGRQFSNSRSEMNVSTLELGDSALYLCASRRGPGTEKLFFGSGTQLSVL.

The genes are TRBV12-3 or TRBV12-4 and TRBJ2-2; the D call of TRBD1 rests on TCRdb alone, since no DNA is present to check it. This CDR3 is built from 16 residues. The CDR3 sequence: CASNNDRVLQTGELFF.

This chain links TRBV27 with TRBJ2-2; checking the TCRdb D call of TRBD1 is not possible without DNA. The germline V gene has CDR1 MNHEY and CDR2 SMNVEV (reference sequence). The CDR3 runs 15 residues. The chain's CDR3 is CASSGTFKSGGELFF.

The CDR3 sequence: CASSDRDYSNQPQHF. This sequence joins TRBV12-3 or TRBV12-4 and TRBJ1-5; there is no DNA to check the TCRdb D call of TRBD1. This CDR3 is 15 amino acids long.

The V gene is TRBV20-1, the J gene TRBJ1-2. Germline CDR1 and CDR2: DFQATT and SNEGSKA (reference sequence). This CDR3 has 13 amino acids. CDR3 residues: CSVHGRATYGYTF.